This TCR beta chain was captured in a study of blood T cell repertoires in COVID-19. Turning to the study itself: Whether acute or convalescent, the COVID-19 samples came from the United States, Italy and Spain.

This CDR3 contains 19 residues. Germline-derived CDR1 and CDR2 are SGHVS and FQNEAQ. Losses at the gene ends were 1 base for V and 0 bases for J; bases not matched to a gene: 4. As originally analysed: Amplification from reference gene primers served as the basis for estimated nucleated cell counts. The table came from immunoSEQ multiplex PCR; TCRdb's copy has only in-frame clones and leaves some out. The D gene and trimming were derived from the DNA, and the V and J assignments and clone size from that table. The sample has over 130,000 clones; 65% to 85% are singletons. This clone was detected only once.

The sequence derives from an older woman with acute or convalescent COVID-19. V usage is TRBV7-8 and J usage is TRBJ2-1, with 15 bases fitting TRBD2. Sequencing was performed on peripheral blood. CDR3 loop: CASSLVGLAGGSSYNEQFF. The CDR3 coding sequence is TGTGCCAGCAGCTTAGTGGGACTAGCGGGAGGCAGCTCCTACAATGAGCAGTTCTTC.